A single sample is the source of the 19 T cell receptor beta chains below, sequenced in a study of shared clonotypes between healthy human individuals. Using immunoSEQ multiplex PCR, the repertoire was profiled, and TCRdb retains in-frame clones only, with some absent. Of about 990,000 clones in the sample, approximately 80% were seen once. Material: memory CD4+ T cells from PBMCs. The subset is: CD45RA-negative fraction. The receptors come from a man younger than 30 in good health. Some clones in this sample may be carry-over from other donors' samples.

This clone was seen a handful of times. This sequence joins TRBV2 and TRBJ2-7; TRBD2 matches at 7 bases. The CDR3 length is 13 residues. V trimming: 11 bases; J trimming: 5 bases; junction bases outside the gene matches: 12. Germline V gene lookup returns CDR1 SNHLY and CDR2 FYNNEI. The CDR3 loop is CAGYRWSGDEQYF. In DNA, the CDR3 is TGTGCCGGGTACCGTTGGAGCGGGGACGAGCAGTACTTC. The full variable domain, its missing parts supplied by reference TRBV2 and TRBJ2-7, is EPEVTQTPSHQVTQMGQEVILRCVPISNHLYFYWYRQILGQKVEFLVSFYNNEISEKSEIFDDQFSVERPDGSNFTLKIRSTKLEDSAMYFCAGYRWSGDEQYFGPGTRLTVT.

The CDR3 bases are TGTGCCAGCAGGGATGCCGGGACAGGGCTTCACACTGAAGCTTTCTTT. It is translated as CASRDAGTGLHTEAFF. The genes are TRBV7-9 and TRBJ1-1; 9 bases are a match to TRBD1. This CDR3 has 16 residues. J was trimmed by 3 bases and V by 6 bases; bases with no gene match: 11. Per the germline V gene, CDR1 is SEHNR and CDR2 is FQNEAQ (reference sequence).

CDR3 DNA sequence: TGTGCCAGCAGTGAAGCGGGGATAGCGGGTAAGGGTCATGAGCAGTTCTTC. Protein product: CASSEAGIAGKGHEQFF. This chain links TRBV2 with TRBJ2-1, with TRBD2 identical over 7 bases. The CDR3 has 17 residues. With 0 bases clipped from V and 8 bases from J, the junction kept 13 bases outside the gene matches. CDR1 and CDR2 from the germline V gene are SNHLY and FYNNEI. The full variable domain, in which reference TRBV2 and TRBJ2-1 provide the parts outside the CDR3, is EPEVTQTPSHQVTQMGQEVILRCVPISNHLYFYWYRQILGQKVEFLVSFYNNEISEKSEIFDDQFSVERPDGSNFTLKIRSTKLEDSAMYFCASSEAGIAGKGHEQFFGPGTRLTVL.

The chain combines TRBV29-1 with TRBJ2-3, with 7 bases that match TRBD2. With 3 bases clipped from V and 2 bases from J, the junction kept 8 bases outside the gene matches. This CDR3 contains 15 residues. Germline CDR1 SQVTM, CDR2 ANQGSEA. Here the CDR3 DNA reads TGCAGCGTTGAGGGAGTAGCGGGCTACACAGATACGCAGTATTTT. The encoded protein is CSVEGVAGYTDTQYF.

The chain carries TRBV6-1 and TRBJ1-1, with 8 bases that match TRBD1. Trimming cost V 7 bases and J 4 bases; bases outside gene matches: 5. Germline V gene lookup returns CDR1 MNHNS and CDR2 SASEGT. CDR3 length: 13 amino acids. The CDR3 here is CASMAGGGTEAFF. The CDR3 DNA sequence: TGTGCCAGCATGGCAGGGGGCGGCACTGAAGCTTTCTTT.

This clone occurred once. The gene calls are TRBV6-1 and TRBJ2-7; 7 positions agree with TRBD2. The junction had 8 bases not matched to a gene; V was cut back by 2 bases and J by 1 base. This CDR3 spans 16 amino acids. Looked up from germline, CDR1 is MNHNS and CDR2 is SASEGT. CDR3 sequence reads: CASSEHVASGSYEQYF. The CDR3, as DNA: TGTGCCAGCAGTGAACATGTGGCTAGCGGATCCTACGAGCAGTACTTC.

The genes are TRBV27 and TRBJ1-1; TRBD1 matches at 7 bases. Germline loops: CDR1 MNHEY, CDR2 SMNVEV (reference sequence). The CDR3 totals 12 residues. With 4 bases clipped from V and 14 bases from J, the junction kept 10 bases outside the gene matches. CDR3 in DNA: TGTGCCAGCAGTTCCAAGACAGGGCGCCTATTCTTT. This translates into CASSSKTGRLFF.

The gene calls are TRBV5-1 and TRBJ2-1; 10 bases map to TRBD2. Germline values: CDR1 SGHRS, CDR2 YFSETQ. The V segment lost 4 bases and the J segment 8 bases; nucleotides outside the gene matches: 6. The CDR3 extends over 14 amino acids. The CDR3 sequence is CASSLGTSEDEQFF. The CDR3 DNA reads as TGCGCCAGCAGCCTCGGGACTAGCGAGGATGAGCAGTTCTTC.

J is TRBJ1-2 and V is TRBV28; maybe TRBD1 (6 bases). Trimming removed 2 bases from V and 4 bases from J, with 14 bases in between. The CDR3 totals 15 residues. The germline V gene encodes CDR1 MDHEN and CDR2 SYDVKM. CDR3 loop: CASSLKYRVAYGYTF. The CDR3 DNA reads as TGTGCCAGCAGTTTAAAATACAGGGTTGCCTATGGCTACACCTTC.

This clone was counted a few times. This sample also contains other DNA sequences that code for the same CDR3. J is TRBJ1-4 and V is TRBV4-2; D is uncertain. The CDR3 runs 12 residues. Germline values: CDR1 LGHNA, CDR2 YNFKEQ. V was cut by 0 bases and J by 8 bases, with 4 bases left in between. The CDR3 DNA sequence: TGTGCCAGCAGCCAAGACGGGGAAAAACTGTTTTTT. This encodes CASSQDGEKLFF.

This chain uses TRBV4-3 with TRBJ2-5; D gene uncertain. The CDR3 covers 13 residues. With 0 bases removed from V and 9 bases from J, the gap between germline ends came to 11 bases. Germline lookup yields CDR1 LGHNA and CDR2 YSLEER. The CDR3, as DNA: TGCGCCAGCAGCCAAGATTTCAGAAGTCCCCAGTACTTC. This codes for CASSQDFRSPQYF.

Details on this clone: A clone one base away is much larger, so this may be a read error. This specimen includes other DNA sequences encoding the same CDR3. The chain has TRBV25-1 and TRBJ1-3; no reliable D call. V shed 5 bases and J shed 0 bases, with 2 bases lying between them. The CDR3 totals 12 residues. Germline lookup yields CDR1 MGHDK and CDR2 SYGVNS. CDR3 sequence: CASSNSGNTIYF. CDR3 bases: TGTGCCAGCAGTAACTCTGGAAACACCATATATTTT. Drawing the rest from reference TRBV25-1 and TRBJ1-3, the complete variable domain is EADIYQTPRYLVIGTGKKITLECSQTMGHDKMYWYQQDPGMELHLIHYSYGVNSTEKGDLSSESTVSRIRTEHFPLTLESARPSHTSQYLCASSNSGNTIYFGEGSWLTVV.

The V call is TRBV6-6, the J call TRBJ1-1; D is unclear. Germline V lookup: CDR1 MNHNY, CDR2 SVGAGI (reference sequence). The CDR3 sequence is 12 residues long. Trimming shortened V by 10 bases and J by 0 bases, and 9 bases separated the two germline ends. The CDR3 loop reads CAICDMNTEAFF. Here the CDR3 DNA reads TGTGCCATCTGCGACATGAACACTGAAGCTTTCTTT.

For the CDR3, the DNA is TGTGCCTTAACCCAGACGGGACAGGGATATCAGCCCCAGCATTTT. Residues: CALTQTGQGYQPQHF. The V call is TRBV30, the J call TRBJ1-5; 9 bases agree with TRBD1. The junction had 12 bases not matched to a gene; V was cut back by 7 bases and J by 5 bases. Germline loops: CDR1 GTSNPN, CDR2 SVGIG (reference sequence). The length of the CDR3 is 15 residues.

This clone was detected once. The chain employs TRBV9 and TRBJ2-7, with D unclear. V was cut by 0 bases and J by 2 bases, with 12 bases left in between. The CDR3 has 15 residues. Germline CDR1 and CDR2: SGDLS and YYNGEE. The CDR3 DNA follows: TGTGCCAGCAGCGTAGATGTCGGCATTGCCTACGAGCAGTACTTC. Amino acids: CASSVDVGIAYEQYF.

The rearrangement uses TRBV19 and TRBJ2-6, with D unresolved. Trimming took off 6 bases at V and 2 bases at J, with 20 bases between the two ends. Germline V lookup: CDR1 LNHDA, CDR2 SQIVND (reference sequence). The length of the CDR3 is 18 residues. The CDR3 DNA reads TGTGCCAGTAGACGGACCAGGCAGTCTTTGGCTGGGGCCAACGTCCTGACTTTC. Translated: CASRRTRQSLAGANVLTF.

The J gene is TRBJ2-1, the V gene TRBV23-1; D is possibly TRBD2 (6 bases). TRBV23-1 is classed as an ORF, of uncertain function. The V end lost 8 bases, the J end lost 5 bases, and 13 bases lay between the germline ends. The CDR3 contains 13 residues. CDR3 loop: CASSGERDNEQFF. The CDR3 nucleotides read TGCGCCAGCTCCGGGGAGCGGGACAATGAGCAGTTCTTC.

The chain couples TRBV5-4 to TRBJ1-4, with D hard to call. CDR3 size: 15 residues. Trimming stripped 0 bases from V and 0 bases from J, with 6 bases between. Per germline, CDR1 SGHNT and CDR2 YYREEE (reference sequence). The DNA for the CDR3 is TGTGCCAGCAGCTTGGACAGTGCAACTAATGAAAAACTGTTTTTT. Protein product: CASSLDSATNEKLFF.

The rearrangement links TRBV18 to TRBJ2-7, with TRBD2 matching 10 bases. The germline V gene encodes CDR1 KGHSH and CDR2 LQKENI. V trimming: 5 bases; J trimming: 0 bases; junction bases outside the gene matches: 13. The CDR3 has 18 amino acids. The CDR3 DNA follows: TGTGCCAGCTCATCGCAACCCAACCTAGCGGGAGCCTCCTACGAGCAGTACTTC. Protein sequence: CASSSQPNLAGASYEQYF.